The present T cell receptor (beta chain) was sequenced within a study of regulatory T cells in long-lasting Graves disease. The wider study: Less than 3 months of antithyroid drugs had been taken by newly diagnosed Graves' patients.

Construction of the TCR beta libraries employed iRepertoire HTBI primers in conjunction with Arm-PCR of CDR3 regions. TCRdb re-analysed the multiplex PCR reads in MiXCR, keeping a single row per CDR3 protein. The sample records hundreds of thousands of distinct CDR3 sequences, about 16% being singletons. The ends were cut back, 11 bases at V and 5 bases at J, with 16 bases in the middle. There are 12 residues in the CDR3. Germline CDR1 is MGHDK and CDR2 is SYGVNS. This clonotype has only a few counts. Time point meaning: newly diagnosed GD, antithyroid drugs for less than 3 months. From PBMCs, RNA was extracted and then used to make the TCR library. A blood draw put about 10 milliliters of peripheral blood into EDTA tubes. The data also belong to a second study, concerning T cells in Graves' hyperthyroidism and ophthalmopathy. Per that study: First-round RT-PCR with HTBI primers amplified the TCR CDR3 region. Blood also carried most thyroid clonotypes expanded above 0.001.

The J gene is TRBJ2-7, the V gene TRBV25-1, with D unresolved. This material consisted of peripheral blood mononuclear cells (PBMCs), taken at new diagnosis, from a patient treated with antithyroid drugs. This clonotype originated in a woman aged 35-60 years with Graves disease. CDR3 loop: CAGPGLPHEQYF. CDR3 in DNA: TGTGCCGGCCCCGGCCTCCCCCACGAGCAGTACTTC.